This T cell receptor beta chain derives from a study of CXCR3-negative and CXCR3-positive naive CD8 T cells (dated by TCRdb to the late 2010s). For the study in its entirety: Roughly 150 million TRB reads were obtained in total, roughly 1.5 +/- 0.3 million reads per library. Diversity and physicochemical repertoire analyses were performed on around ten donors pooled from two independent experiments. For the TRBV-TRBJ cluster analysis, the naive subsets came from 5 donors, while the memory cells came from 3 donors. Overall results and qualifications from the work: Because CXCR3 expression was partially decreased after cryopreservation, freshly isolated PBMCs were used for most assays. Because surface CD5, which is linked to self-reactivity in mice, was comparable between the naive subsets, TCR interaction strength was also inferred from TRB CDR3 physicochemical properties. TRB CDR3s from CXCR3-positive naive cells showed higher hydrophobicity (lower Kidera factor 4), lower energy, and higher strength and volume indices than CXCR3-negative naive cells. TRBV-TRBJ usage was similar between naive CXCR3-negative and CXCR3-positive cells from the same donor, while memory cells showed distinct patterns. Both naive subsets had comparably high repertoire diversity, while memory CD8+ T cells had much lower repertoire diversity.

Comments on this clonotype: Which antigen it targets is not known.

For every CD8+ T cell subset, approximately 300,000 cells were flow-sorted straight into RLT lysis buffer, and each subset was sorted in triplicate. To keep memory contaminants out, a stringent definition of naive CD8+ T cells was applied: CD45RO-CCR7+CD27+CD95-. Peripheral blood mononuclear cells were isolated from buffy coats by standard density gradient centrifugation. Naive CXCR3-negative and CXCR3-positive CD8+ T cells were flow-sorted on a FACSAria III. Total RNA was extracted from sorted cells using an RNeasy Mini Kit. These reads were obtained on a NextSeq 550. The Human TCR Profiling Kit (MiLaboratory) was used to prepare UMI-labeled 5' RACE TRB cDNA libraries. The full amount of extracted RNA was used for cDNA synthesis, and the full amount of resulting cDNA was used for PCR amplification. Libraries were prepared in parallel with an identical number of PCR cycles. Processing in the source paper ran as follows. MIGEC and MiXCR extracted about 50,000 +/- 9,200 unique UMI-labeled TRB cDNA molecules per library, requiring at least two reads per UMI. On average, approximately 40,000 +/- 10,000 functional in-frame TRB CDR3 nucleotide clonotypes lacking stop codons were found per library. After each sample was downsampled to 5000 UMI-labeled TRB molecules, VDJtools was used to calculate diversity metrics such as normalized Shannon-Wiener and Chao1. VDJtools was used to calculate clonotype-size-weighted physicochemical properties of the central five CDR3 residues, namely interaction energy, strength, volume and Kidera factor 4. TCRdb reprocessed the reads, so every CDR3 protein sequence counts as one entry and DNA is not shown. These V and J calls derive from TCRdb rather than the authors' analysis. The sample's table covers more than 65,000 distinct CDR3 sequences. The ten most abundant clones make up approximately 1.5% of the sample.

The specimen was naive CXCR3- CD8+ T cells from blood. What this sample's cell subset or site label stands for: CD45RO-CCR7+CD27+CD95- naive CD8+ T cells lacking CXCR3 (TNR3-). This receptor was identified in a human donor in good health. Some clones in this sample may be carry-over from other donors' samples.

This receptor carries the CDR3 CASLPRGNGDEKLFF. The chain is encoded by TRBV6-4 joined to TRBJ1-4. The CDR3 goes from the cysteine to the phenylalanine over 15 residues. No DNA was logged. The germline V gene yields MRHNA for CDR1 and SNTAGT for CDR2.